A single TCR beta chain is shown here with its context. The antigen remains unidentified. Germline V gene lookup returns CDR1 KGHSH and CDR2 LQKENI. The CDR3 extends over 15 amino acids. Germline trimming cut 3 bases from V and 3 bases from J; bases unmatched to any gene: 5. Recent vaccinations or acute infections were absent in the healthy HIV-negative adult donors. Some 92 million PBMCs per unsorted sample were used for genomic DNA. Investigators spread the genomic DNA of each subset evenly over several immunoSEQ plates. The repertoire was sequenced with immunoSEQ multiplex PCR; TCRdb's copy has only in-frame clones and lacks some. Counted here are hundreds of thousands of clones, about 80% occurring once; the ten biggest clones make up around 12%. The entry originates in a study of shared clonotypes between healthy human individuals. Findings of the study overall: Tissue TCR repertoires likely differ from these blood-only repertoires.

The V and J genes are TRBV18 and TRBJ1-2; TRBD1 matches at 9 bases. This receptor was obtained from a woman aged 40 to 49 in good health. Some clones in this sample may be carry-over from other donors' samples. Sequenced: PBMCs. CDR3 loop: CASSPGTGNDYGYTF. CDR3 sequence (DNA): TGTGCCAGCTCACCCGGGACAGGGAATGACTATGGCTACACCTTC.